Presented here are 21 T cell receptor beta chains from one specimen sequenced in a study of T cell repertoires in cytomegalovirus infection. A single record per CDR3 protein comes from TCRdb applying MiXCR to the reads. Here the sample spans 160,000 or so distinct CDR3 sequences, 20% to 25% being singletons. No antigen is known for these receptors. Specimen: CD8+ T cells from cultured PBMCs, collected from culture after CMV antigen stimulation. The source of these receptors is a human donor in good health (CMV status not recorded). Some clones in this sample may be carry-over from other donors' samples.

The CDR3 DNA sequence: TGTGCCAGCAGCCCTCCAGGGGCGGCCGGGGAGCTGTTTTTT. Translated: CASSPPGAAGELFF. This chain uses TRBV27 with TRBJ2-2; possible D gene TRBD1, 6 bases. The germline CDR1 and CDR2 sequences are MNHEY and SMNVEV (reference sequence). The V end was cut by 6 bases, the J end by 6 bases, with 14 bases between. This CDR3 region has 14 residues.

The rearrangement links TRBV7-3 to TRBJ2-3, with TRBD2 matching 13 bases. CDR3 length: 15 residues. Trimming removed 5 bases from V and 4 bases from J; junction bases left unmatched: 3. Germline values: CDR1 SGHTA, CDR2 FQGTGA. CDR3 sequence reads: CASSPTSGGADTQYF. As DNA, the CDR3 is TGTGCCAGCAGCCCAACTAGCGGGGGGGCAGATACGCAGTATTTT.

This chain uses TRBV20-1 with TRBJ1-2; the D gene is possibly TRBD1 (5 bases). CDR3 size: 16 residues. Germline-derived CDR1 and CDR2 are DFQATT and SNEGSKA (reference sequence). V was clipped by 0 bases and J by 2 bases, with 16 bases between them. The CDR3 reads CSARDRGARGNYGYTF. The CDR3 DNA reads TGCAGTGCTAGAGATAGAGGGGCTCGAGGAAACTATGGCTACACCTTC.

This chain connects TRBV2 to TRBJ2-3; D is unresolved. Germline V gene data show CDR1 as SNHLY and CDR2 as FYNNEI. The CDR3 is made up of 11 amino acids. The V end was cut by 11 bases, the J end by 4 bases, with 10 bases between. The DNA for the CDR3 is TGTGCCGGGTCTTTTTCAGATACGCAGTATTTT. This codes for CAGSFSDTQYF.

In this sample, this clonotype turned up a few times. This sequence joins TRBV7-2 and TRBJ2-3; 12 bases match TRBD1. Looked up from germline, CDR1 is SGHTA and CDR2 is FQGNSA. The CDR3 covers 17 residues. The V gene end was trimmed by 5 bases and the J gene end by 5 bases; junction bases not matched to a gene: 11. The CDR3 nucleotides are TGTGCCAGCAGCCGTACGATCCGGGACAGGGGGCGAGATACGCAGTATTTT. Translating it yields CASSRTIRDRGRDTQYF.

The rearrangement joins TRBV2 to TRBJ1-1; 7 positions agree with TRBD1. V gave up 6 bases and J gave up 7 bases; unmatched junction bases: 20. CDR3 size: 17 residues. The germline V gene encodes CDR1 SNHLY and CDR2 FYNNEI. The CDR3 reads CASRVQQGRADLGEAFF. CDR3 coding DNA: TGTGCCAGCAGGGTACAACAGGGGCGGGCTGATCTTGGTGAAGCTTTCTTT.

The chain recombines TRBV12-3 or TRBV12-4 with TRBJ2-3; TRBD2 might be the D (6 bases). The CDR3 loop spans 15 amino acids. V lost 0 bases and J 4 bases, leaving 11 bases between the germline ends. The CDR3 reads CASSLAWRGADTQYF. The CDR3 nucleotides are TGTGCCAGCAGTTTAGCGTGGAGGGGAGCAGATACGCAGTATTTT.

This clonotype appeared a few times. The chain combines TRBV4-1 with TRBJ2-3, with a tentative D call TRBD2 (6 bases). Deletions cut 0 bases from V and 1 base from J, with 8 bases between. The CDR3 spans 15 residues. Per germline, CDR1 MGHRA and CDR2 YSYEKL. CDR3 coding DNA: TGCGCCAGCAGCCAAGATTGGGGGGGCACAGATACGCAGTATTTT. It codes for CASSQDWGGTDTQYF.

This clonotype was seen a handful of times. In DNA, the CDR3 is TGTGCCAGCAGTTATACCTCGTCCGGGGGGAATGAGCAGTTCTTC. This codes for CASSYTSSGGNEQFF. The chain carries TRBV6-5 and TRBJ2-1, with TRBD2 matching over 7 bases. Germline V lookup: CDR1 MNHEY, CDR2 SVGAGI. Trimming at V came to 3 bases and at J to 7 bases, leaving 9 bases not matched to a gene. The CDR3 has 15 residues.

This rearrangement joins TRBV7-9 to TRBJ1-5; TRBD1 is a possible D gene (5 bases). V shed 2 bases and J shed 5 bases, with 13 bases lying between them. From germline, CDR1 is SEHNR and CDR2 FQNEAQ (reference sequence). CDR3 length: 15 amino acids. The CDR3 nucleotides read TGTGCCAGCAGCTTACAGGGAAGTTATGATCAGCCCCAGCATTTT. Amino acids: CASSLQGSYDQPQHF.

This clonotype was recorded at least ten times. V gene TRBV7-2 combines with J gene TRBJ2-1, with 16 bases identical to TRBD2. Trimming at V came to 4 bases and at J to 5 bases, leaving 8 bases not matched to a gene. The germline gives CDR1 SGHTA, CDR2 FQGNSA. This CDR3 has 18 residues. CDR3 sequence: CASSSGLAGGRDDNEQFF. The CDR3 bases are TGTGCCAGCAGCTCGGGACTAGCGGGGGGGCGGGACGACAATGAGCAGTTCTTC. The whole variable domain, filled in from reference TRBV7-2 and TRBJ2-1, reads GAGVSQSPSNKVTEKGKDVELRCDPISGHTALYWYRQSLGQGLEFLIYFQGNSAPDKSGLPSDRFSAERTGGSVSTLTIQRTQQEDSAVYLCASSSGLAGGRDDNEQFFGPGTRLTVL.

Here the CDR3 reads CASTLRGDSSYEQYF. Here the CDR3 DNA reads TGTGCCAGCACCCTACGGGGAGACAGCTCCTACGAGCAGTACTTC. The V gene is TRBV7-9, the J gene TRBJ2-7; D may be TRBD1 or TRBD2 (5 bases each). Trimming stripped 7 bases from V and 0 bases from J, with 16 bases between. Germline V gene sequence: CDR1 SEHNR, CDR2 FQNEAQ (reference sequence). CDR3 length: 15 amino acids.

This clonotype was detected a few times. The V and J genes are TRBV19 and TRBJ1-5; tentative D call: TRBD1 (5 bases). The germline V gene encodes CDR1 LNHDA and CDR2 SQIVND (reference sequence). The V and J ends lost 3 bases and 0 bases respectively, with 15 bases between them. The CDR3 sequence is 17 residues long. CDR3 nucleotides: TGTGCCAGTAGTATTTCTTTCAGGGAGTATAGCAATCAGCCCCAGCATTTT. Its translation is CASSISFREYSNQPQHF. The whole variable domain, remainder taken from reference TRBV19 and TRBJ1-5, is DGGITQSPKYLFRKEGQNVTLSCEQNLNHDAMYWYRQDPGQGLRLIYYSQIVNDFQKGDIAEGYSVSREKKESFPLTVTSAQKNPTAFYLCASSISFREYSNQPQHFGDGTRLSIL.

V is TRBV7-9 and J is TRBJ2-1, with 7 bases identical to TRBD2. V shed 2 bases, J shed 10 bases, and the junction held 5 bases outside the gene matches. Germline V gene sequence: CDR1 SEHNR, CDR2 FQNEAQ (reference sequence). The CDR3 runs 13 residues. The DNA for the CDR3 is TGTGCCAGCAGCTTACGGGGGAGGGAAGAGCAGTTCTTC. It encodes CASSLRGREEQFF.

This CDR3 reads CATEGTPNTEAFF. CDR3 nucleotides: TGTGCCACTGAGGGGACACCGAACACTGAAGCTTTCTTT. The chain has TRBV19 and TRBJ1-1, with D possibly being TRBD1 (6 bases). Trimming removed 10 bases from V and 1 base from J, with 13 bases in between. The CDR3 consists of 13 residues. Germline values: CDR1 LNHDA, CDR2 SQIVND (reference sequence).

This clonotype was found a few times. This chain uses TRBV7-2 with TRBJ1-2, with TRBD1 matching over 7 bases. The CDR3 consists of 21 residues. J was trimmed by 4 bases and V by 1 base; bases with no gene match: 24. Looked up from germline, CDR1 is SGHTA and CDR2 is FQGNSA. CDR3 DNA sequence: TGTGCCAGCAGCTTAGTAGCTCGTCGGACGGGGACAGCCTCTCTGGGCTATGGCTACACCTTC. Protein product: CASSLVARRTGTASLGYGYTF.

V is TRBV12-3 or TRBV12-4 and J is TRBJ1-3; D might be TRBD1 (6 bases). The germline V and J ends were trimmed by 6 bases and 4 bases, with 13 bases remaining between them. The CDR3 spans 14 residues. CDR3 loop: CASSDRIFGNTIYF. The CDR3 DNA is TGTGCCAGCAGCGACAGGATCTTCGGAAACACCATATATTTT.

Comments on this clonotype: The junction departs from germline at one end; a sequencing error may be responsible. The V and J genes are TRBV6-4 and TRBJ2-5; 8 bases are a match to TRBD1. Germline-derived CDR1 and CDR2 are MRHNA and SNTAGT. The CDR3 runs 16 residues. This chain's CDR3 is CAISDSGTGRQETQYF. As DNA, the CDR3 is TGTGCCATCAGTGATTCCGGGACAGGAAGACAAGAGACCCAGTACTTC.

This sequence joins TRBV5-4 and TRBJ2-1, with 10 nucleotides matching TRBD2. This CDR3 is 15 amino acids long. Trimming took 5 bases from V and 6 from J; bases not matched to a gene: 8. Germline CDR1 is SGHNT and CDR2 is YYREEE (reference sequence). The DNA for the CDR3 is TGTGCCAGCAGACCAAGCGGGGGGGCGACCAATGAGCAGTTCTTC. Translating it yields CASRPSGGATNEQFF.

The rearrangement joins TRBV7-2 to TRBJ1-1, with D perhaps TRBD1 (5 bases). The ends were cut back, 5 bases at V and 0 bases at J, with 10 bases in the middle. Germline assignment: CDR1 SGHTA and CDR2 FQGNSA. The CDR3 extends over 14 amino acids. CDR3 sequence: CASSLRGVNTEAFF. Written as DNA, the CDR3 is TGTGCCAGCAGCCTAAGGGGAGTGAACACTGAAGCTTTCTTT.

The chain employs TRBV12-3 or TRBV12-4 and TRBJ2-7; 7 bases are shared with TRBD1. Trimming removed 6 bases from V and 5 bases from J; junction bases left unmatched: 7. The CDR3 is made up of 13 amino acids. CDR3 loop: CASSSTGYHEQYF. The CDR3 DNA reads as TGTGCCAGCAGCTCGACAGGGTACCACGAGCAGTACTTC.